This note documents a single TCR beta chain sequence. It has no known antigen specificity. No qualities accompany the bases; no much larger clone lies one base away. Using the deep immunoSEQ assay, multiplex PCR amplified TCR CDR3 regions from genomic DNA. Genomic DNA extracted from each cell subset was distributed evenly over all wells of several immunoSEQ 96-well plates, and each plate served as one replicate. For sorted subsets, roughly 200 ng of genomic DNA, equivalent to around 31,000 T cell genomes, went into each replicate PCR. Purified libraries were measured with a Qubit 3.0 fluorometer, size-checked on a Bioanalyzer 2100, and measured again with the KAPA Library Quantification kit. Every immunoSEQ 96-well plate was sequenced on a separate single-read 150-cycle Illumina NextSeq 550 flow cell. The original pipeline was this. Because the immunoSEQ output included only junctional sequences and no quality scores, the filtering could not be the same as the filtering used for full-length reads. Sequences were annotated with PyIR, a Python wrapper for IgBLAST v1.9, using IMGT germline references to assign V/J genes and CDR3. Reads with weak V/J assignments (E-value above 1e-6), missing CDR3, stop codons, out-of-frame junctions, or ambiguous translated residues were removed. V3J clonotypes were defined as sequences sharing the same inferred V gene, J gene, and CDR3 amino acid sequence. Percentage overlap between repertoires was computed as shared unique clonotypes divided by the size of the smaller repertoire. RTK rarefaction, the Chao1 estimator, and Recon v2.1 estimates of unobserved clonotypes were used to assess repertoire richness. For all TCRbeta clonotypes obtained by the gDNA method from a few donors, generation probabilities were computed with OLGA. TCRdb carries this immuneACCESS record with in-frame sequences only. Its versions omit some clonotypes, under half of them owing to an unresolved V gene in the studies checked, with the rest unexplained. V and J calls and clone size are given by that table; D and trimming were obtained from the DNA. The sample table contains 1.6 million or so clones; only one count was recorded for approximately 98.5% of them. Clones ranked in the top ten supply about 0.4% of the sample.

The donors were healthy, HIV-negative adults with no recently reported acute infections or vaccinations. Every donor was a Caucasian adult living in Nashville, Tennessee, USA. Magnetic negative selection was used to enrich CD4+ T cells, after which naive cells were positively selected on CD45RA and the negative fraction became the memory subset. Blood was collected by leukapheresis, and PBMCs were isolated by Ficoll-Histopaque density gradient centrifugation and then cryopreserved in liquid nitrogen vapor phase. Analytical flow cytometry was used to check the purity and quantity of every magnetically sorted T cell population. From each sorted fraction, genomic DNA was isolated and quantified by UV absorbance on a Nanodrop 2000c. The sample originates from a study of shared clonotypes between healthy human individuals (TCRdb year 2020). Describing the broader study: The cohort comprised two women and a few men aged 18 to 49 years. For each donor, CD4 naive and CD4 memory were each run on three plates, CD8 naive on two plates, and CD8 memory on one plate. To estimate repertoire size and how much clonotypes are shared between individuals, the study performed deep sequencing of blood TCR repertoires from roughly five healthy adults. Libraries were prepared and TCR repertoires were sequenced by different laboratories using diverse techniques, in order to increase sequencing depth and limit assay-specific biases. Per donor, leukapheresis produced somewhere between about 0.9 and 9 billion PBMCs.

What the research found in general, with its limitations: Based on pairwise subsampling, the degree of clonotype sharing among donors was expected to be affected by sequencing depth. Estimated clonotype richness was generally larger for naive than for memory subsets. Sampling was limited to blood, and TCR repertoires in tissue likely differ from TCR repertoires in blood. Higher generation probabilities were observed for clonotypes shared by all four sorted-subset donors than for non-shared clonotypes. Sharing across a handful of donors was observed for 5% to 6.5% of naive CD4, over 3% of naive CD8, 2.3% of memory CD4, and roughly 0.4% of memory CD8 clonotypes. Even with the large sequencing depth, rarefaction of the sorted-subset datasets indicated that sequencing was incomplete. Because the study included only a small number of donors, the genetic and exposure-history diversity represented was limited.

V gives up 5 bases and J gives up 0 bases, and the segment between their germline ends measures 12 bases. Looking up the germline V gene yields CDR1 MDHEN and CDR2 SYDVKM. The CDR3 goes from the cysteine to the phenylalanine over 15 residues. Of all the DNA, just the CDR3 is kept, 45 bases in frame from base 1. The TCR sequence derives from a young man in good health. The chain links TRBV28 with TRBJ2-3; the D gene cannot be resolved reliably. Sequencing input: naive CD4+ T cells sorted from blood. Explained via the paper, the cell subset or site label denotes: CD45RA+ positively selected. The CDR3 protein: CASSPVSPSTDTQYF. The DNA sequence reads TGTGCCAGCAGTCCCGTAAGCCCTAGCACAGATACGCAGTATTTT.